What follows describes a single TCR beta chain. This CDR3 spans 16 amino acids. V dropped 0 bases and J dropped 5 bases, with 18 bases sitting between them. Germline V gene data show CDR1 as SQVTM and CDR2 as ANQGSEA. Sequencing was performed with immunoSEQ multiplex PCR; in TCRdb, only in-frame clones are kept and a portion is missing. The data contain about 160,000 clones, 70% to 90% of them seen just once; the ten biggest clones take up 12%. This record comes from a study of control samples from healthy donors and cancer patients. This clonotype was obtained from a man aged 25-45 years in good health. V usage is TRBV29-1 and J usage is TRBJ2-3; D not resolved. The sequencing sample was made of blood. CDR3 DNA: TGCAGCGTTGAAGATCGGGTTCGTCGCCCAGGAGATACGCAGTATTTT. Translated, it gives CSVEDRVRRPGDTQYF.